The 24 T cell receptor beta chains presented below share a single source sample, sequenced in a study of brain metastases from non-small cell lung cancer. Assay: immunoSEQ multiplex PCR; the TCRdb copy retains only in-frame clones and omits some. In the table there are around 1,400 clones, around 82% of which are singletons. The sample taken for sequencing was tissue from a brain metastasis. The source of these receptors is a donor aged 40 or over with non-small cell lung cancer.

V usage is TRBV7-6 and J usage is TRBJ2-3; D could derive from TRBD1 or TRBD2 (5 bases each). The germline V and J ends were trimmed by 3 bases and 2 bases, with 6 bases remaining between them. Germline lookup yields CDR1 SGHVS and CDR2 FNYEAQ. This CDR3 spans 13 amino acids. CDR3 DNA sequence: TGTGCCAGCAGCTTCGGGACCACAGATACGCAGTATTTT. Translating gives CASSFGTTDTQYF. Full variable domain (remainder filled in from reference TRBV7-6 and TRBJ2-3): GAGVSQSPRYKVTKRGQDVALRCDPISGHVSLYWYRQALGQGPEFLTYFNYEAQQDKSGLPNDRFSAERPEGSISTLTIQRTEQRDSAMYRCASSFGTTDTQYFGPGTRLTVL.

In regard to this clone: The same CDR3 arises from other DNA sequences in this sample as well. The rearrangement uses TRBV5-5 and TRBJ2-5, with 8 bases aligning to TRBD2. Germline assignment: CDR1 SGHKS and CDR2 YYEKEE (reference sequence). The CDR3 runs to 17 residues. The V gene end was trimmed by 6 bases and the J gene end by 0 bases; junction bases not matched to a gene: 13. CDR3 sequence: CASKRTGVAGYQETQYF. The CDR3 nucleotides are TGTGCCAGCAAGCGAACCGGAGTAGCGGGGTACCAAGAGACCCAGTACTTC.

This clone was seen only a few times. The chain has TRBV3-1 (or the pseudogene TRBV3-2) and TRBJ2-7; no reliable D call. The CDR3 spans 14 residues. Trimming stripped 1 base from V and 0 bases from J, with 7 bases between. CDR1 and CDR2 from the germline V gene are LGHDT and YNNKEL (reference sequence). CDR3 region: CASSQVRSSYEQYF. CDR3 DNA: TGTGCCAGCAGCCAAGTCCGGAGCTCCTACGAGCAGTACTTC.

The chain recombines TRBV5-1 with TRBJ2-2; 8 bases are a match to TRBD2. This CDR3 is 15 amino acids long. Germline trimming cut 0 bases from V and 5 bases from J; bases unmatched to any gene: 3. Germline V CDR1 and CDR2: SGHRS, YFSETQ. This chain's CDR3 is CASSLEAGETGELFF. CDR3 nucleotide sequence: TGCGCCAGCAGCTTGGAAGCGGGAGAAACCGGGGAGCTGTTTTTT.

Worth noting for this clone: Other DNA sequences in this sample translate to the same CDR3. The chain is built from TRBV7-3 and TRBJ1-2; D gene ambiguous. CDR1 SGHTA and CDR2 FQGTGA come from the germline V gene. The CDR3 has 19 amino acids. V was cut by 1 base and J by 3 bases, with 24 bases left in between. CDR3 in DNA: TGTGCCAGCAGCTTAAATGGACCTCGACCCGGATTATCAGACTATGGCTACACCTTC. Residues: CASSLNGPRPGLSDYGYTF.

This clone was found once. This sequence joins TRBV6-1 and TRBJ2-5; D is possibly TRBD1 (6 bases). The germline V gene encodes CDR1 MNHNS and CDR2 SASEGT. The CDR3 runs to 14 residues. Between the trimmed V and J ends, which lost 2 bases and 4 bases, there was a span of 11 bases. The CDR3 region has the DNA TGTGCCAGCAGTGAAAGCAGGGGACGAGAGACCCAGTACTTC. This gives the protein CASSESRGRETQYF.

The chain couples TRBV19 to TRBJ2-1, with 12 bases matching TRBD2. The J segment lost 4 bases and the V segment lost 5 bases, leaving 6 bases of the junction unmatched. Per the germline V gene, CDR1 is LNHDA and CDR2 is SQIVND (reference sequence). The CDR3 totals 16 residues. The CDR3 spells CASSSRTSGEYNEQFF. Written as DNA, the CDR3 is TGTGCCAGTAGTTCCAGGACTAGCGGGGAATACAATGAGCAGTTCTTC. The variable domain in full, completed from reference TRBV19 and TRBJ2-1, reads DGGITQSPKYLFRKEGQNVTLSCEQNLNHDAMYWYRQDPGQGLRLIYYSQIVNDFQKGDIAEGYSVSREKKESFPLTVTSAQKNPTAFYLCASSSRTSGEYNEQFFGPGTRLTVL.

CDR3 nucleotide sequence: TGTGCCAGTAGTATTTTTGCCACCTCACTCTCTGGGGCCAACGTCCTGACTTTC. Translating it yields CASSIFATSLSGANVLTF. The V call is TRBV19, the J call TRBJ2-6, with D unresolved. The germline V gene encodes CDR1 LNHDA and CDR2 SQIVND (reference sequence). V shed 3 bases and J shed 0 bases, with 15 bases lying between them. The CDR3 runs to 18 residues.

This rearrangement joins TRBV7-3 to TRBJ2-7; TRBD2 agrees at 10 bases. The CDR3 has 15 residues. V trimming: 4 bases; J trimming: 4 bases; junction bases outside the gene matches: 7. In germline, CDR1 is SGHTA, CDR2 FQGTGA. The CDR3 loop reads CASSSTSGDSYEQYF. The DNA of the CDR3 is TGTGCCAGCAGCTCAACTAGCGGGGATAGTTACGAGCAGTACTTC.

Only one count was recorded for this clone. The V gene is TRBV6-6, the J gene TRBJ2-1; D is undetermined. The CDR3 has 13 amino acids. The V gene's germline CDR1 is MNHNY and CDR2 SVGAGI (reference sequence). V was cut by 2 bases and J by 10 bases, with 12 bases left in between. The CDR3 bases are TGTGCCAGCAGTTACACACCGGAAAAGGAGCAGTTCTTC. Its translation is CASSYTPEKEQFF.

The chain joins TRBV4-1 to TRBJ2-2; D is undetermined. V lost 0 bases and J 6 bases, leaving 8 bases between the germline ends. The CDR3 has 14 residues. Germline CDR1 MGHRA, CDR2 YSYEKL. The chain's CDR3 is CASSQDQSAGELFF. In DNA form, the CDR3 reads TGCGCCAGCAGCCAAGATCAGAGTGCCGGGGAGCTGTTTTTT.

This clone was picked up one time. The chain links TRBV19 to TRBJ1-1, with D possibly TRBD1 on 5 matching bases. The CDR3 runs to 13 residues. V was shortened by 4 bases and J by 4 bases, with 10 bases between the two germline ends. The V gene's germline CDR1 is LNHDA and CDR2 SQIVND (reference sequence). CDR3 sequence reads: CASSRGGATEAFF. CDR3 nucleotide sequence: TGTGCCAGTAGTAGGGGGGGAGCCACTGAAGCTTTCTTT.

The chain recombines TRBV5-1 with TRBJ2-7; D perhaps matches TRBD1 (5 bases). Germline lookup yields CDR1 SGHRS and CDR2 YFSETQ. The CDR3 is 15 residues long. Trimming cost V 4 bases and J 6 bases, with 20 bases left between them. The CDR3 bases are TGCGCCAGCAGCACGACTCCGACAGCTAATGGCGAGCAGTACTTC. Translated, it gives CASSTTPTANGEQYF.

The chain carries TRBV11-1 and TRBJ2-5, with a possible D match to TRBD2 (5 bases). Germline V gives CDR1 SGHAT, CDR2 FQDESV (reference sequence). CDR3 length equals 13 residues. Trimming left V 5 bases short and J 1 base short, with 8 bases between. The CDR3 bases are TGTGCCAGCAGCAATAGCGCCCAAGAGACCCAGTACTTC. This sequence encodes CASSNSAQETQYF.

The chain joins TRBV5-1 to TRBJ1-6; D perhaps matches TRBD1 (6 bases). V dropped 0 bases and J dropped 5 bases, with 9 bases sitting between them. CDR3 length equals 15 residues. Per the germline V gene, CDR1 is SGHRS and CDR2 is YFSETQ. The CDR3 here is CASSLDGDNNSPLHF. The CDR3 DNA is TGCGCCAGCAGCTTGGACGGGGACAATAATTCACCCCTCCACTTT. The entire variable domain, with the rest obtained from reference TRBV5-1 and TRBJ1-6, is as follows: KAGVTQTPRYLIKTRGQQVTLSCSPISGHRSVSWYQQTPGQGLQFLFEYFSETQRNKGNFPGRFSGRQFSNSRSEMNVSTLELGDSALYLCASSLDGDNNSPLHFGNGTRLTVT.

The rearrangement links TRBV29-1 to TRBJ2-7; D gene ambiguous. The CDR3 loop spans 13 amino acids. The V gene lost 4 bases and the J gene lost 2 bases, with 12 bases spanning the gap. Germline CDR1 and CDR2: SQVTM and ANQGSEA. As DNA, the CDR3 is TGCAGCGTTGTCCTCGAGAACACCTACGAGCAGTACTTC. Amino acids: CSVVLENTYEQYF.

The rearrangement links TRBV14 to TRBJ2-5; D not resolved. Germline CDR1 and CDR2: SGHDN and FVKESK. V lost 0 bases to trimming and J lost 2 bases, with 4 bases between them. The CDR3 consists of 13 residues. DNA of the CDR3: TGTGCCAGCAGCCAAGAGGTTCAAGAGACCCAGTACTTC. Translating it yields CASSQEVQETQYF.

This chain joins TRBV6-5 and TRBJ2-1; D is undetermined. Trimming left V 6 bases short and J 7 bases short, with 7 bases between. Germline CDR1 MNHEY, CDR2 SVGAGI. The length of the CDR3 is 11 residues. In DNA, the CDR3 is TGTGCCAGCAGCCCCAAGAATGAGCAGTTCTTC. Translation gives CASSPKNEQFF.

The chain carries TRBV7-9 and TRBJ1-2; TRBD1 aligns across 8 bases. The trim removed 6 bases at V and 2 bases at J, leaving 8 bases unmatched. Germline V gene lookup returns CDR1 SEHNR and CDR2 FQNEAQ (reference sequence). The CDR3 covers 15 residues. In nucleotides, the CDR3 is TGTGCCAGCAGTTTGGGGGACAGGCGAAACTATGGCTACACCTTC. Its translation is CASSLGDRRNYGYTF.

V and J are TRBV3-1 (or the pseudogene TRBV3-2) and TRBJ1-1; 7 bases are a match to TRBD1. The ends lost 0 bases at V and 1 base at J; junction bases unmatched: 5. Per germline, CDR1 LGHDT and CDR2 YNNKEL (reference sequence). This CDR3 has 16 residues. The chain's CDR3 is CASSQEQGRGNTEAFF. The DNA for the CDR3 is TGTGCCAGCAGCCAAGAACAGGGGCGGGGGAACACTGAAGCTTTCTTT.

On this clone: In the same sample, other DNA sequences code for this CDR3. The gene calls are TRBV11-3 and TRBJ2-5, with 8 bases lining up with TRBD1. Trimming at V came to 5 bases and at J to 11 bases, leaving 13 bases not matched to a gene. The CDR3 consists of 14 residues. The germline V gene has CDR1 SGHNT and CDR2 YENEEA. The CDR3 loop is CASSLTTGEGTQYF. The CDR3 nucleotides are TGTGCCAGCAGCCTAACGACAGGGGAAGGGACTCAGTACTTC.

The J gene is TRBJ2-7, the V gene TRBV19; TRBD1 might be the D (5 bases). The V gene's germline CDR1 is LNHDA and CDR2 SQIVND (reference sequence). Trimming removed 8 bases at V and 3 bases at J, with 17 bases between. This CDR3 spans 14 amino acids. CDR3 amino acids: CASPGLRPLYEQYF. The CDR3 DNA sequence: TGTGCCAGTCCAGGGTTGCGTCCCCTCTACGAGCAGTACTTC. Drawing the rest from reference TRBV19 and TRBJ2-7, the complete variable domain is DGGITQSPKYLFRKEGQNVTLSCEQNLNHDAMYWYRQDPGQGLRLIYYSQIVNDFQKGDIAEGYSVSREKKESFPLTVTSAQKNPTAFYLCASPGLRPLYEQYFGPGTRLTVT.

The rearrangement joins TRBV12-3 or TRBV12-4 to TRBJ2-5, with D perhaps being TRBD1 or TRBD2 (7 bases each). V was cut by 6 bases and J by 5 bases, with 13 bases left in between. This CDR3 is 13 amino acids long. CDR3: CASSRQGGETQYF. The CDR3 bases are TGTGCCAGCAGCAGACAGGGAGGGGAGACCCAGTACTTC.

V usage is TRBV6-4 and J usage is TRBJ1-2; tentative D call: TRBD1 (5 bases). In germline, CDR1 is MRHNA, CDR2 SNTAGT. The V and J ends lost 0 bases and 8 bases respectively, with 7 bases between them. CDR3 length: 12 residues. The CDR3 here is CASSDSGRGYTF. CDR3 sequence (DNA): TGTGCCAGCAGTGACTCGGGGCGAGGCTACACCTTC.